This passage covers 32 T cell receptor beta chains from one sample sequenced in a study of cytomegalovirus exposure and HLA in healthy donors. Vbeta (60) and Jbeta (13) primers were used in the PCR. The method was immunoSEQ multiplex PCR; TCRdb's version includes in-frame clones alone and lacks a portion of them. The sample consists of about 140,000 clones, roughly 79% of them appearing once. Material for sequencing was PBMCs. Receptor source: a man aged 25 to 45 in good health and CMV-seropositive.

The CDR3 DNA sequence: TGTGCCAGCAGTGTACAGGGGCAAACGGGAAACACCATATATTTT. This encodes CASSVQGQTGNTIYF. V gene TRBV6-1 combines with J gene TRBJ1-3; 7 bases agree with TRBD1. The CDR3 runs 15 residues. CDR1 and CDR2 (germline): MNHNS, SASEGT. V lost 4 bases to trimming and J lost 4 bases; unmatched junction nucleotides: 7.

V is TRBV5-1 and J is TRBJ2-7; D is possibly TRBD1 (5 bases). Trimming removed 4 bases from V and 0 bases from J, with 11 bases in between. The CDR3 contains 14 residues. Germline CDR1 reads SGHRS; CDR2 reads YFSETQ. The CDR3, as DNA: TGCGCCAGCAGCCATTCGACAGACTCCTACGAGCAGTACTTC. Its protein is CASSHSTDSYEQYF.

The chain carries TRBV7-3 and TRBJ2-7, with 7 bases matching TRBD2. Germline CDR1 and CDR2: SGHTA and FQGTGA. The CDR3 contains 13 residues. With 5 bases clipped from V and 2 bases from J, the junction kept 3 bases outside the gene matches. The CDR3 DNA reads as TGTGCCAGCAGCCCCGGGGGGACCTACGAGCAGTACTTC. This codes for CASSPGGTYEQYF.

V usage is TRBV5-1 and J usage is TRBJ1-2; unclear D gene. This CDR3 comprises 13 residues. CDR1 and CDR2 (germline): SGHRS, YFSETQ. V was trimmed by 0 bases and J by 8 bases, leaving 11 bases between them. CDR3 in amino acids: CASSLDRARGYTF. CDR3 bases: TGCGCCAGCAGCTTGGACCGTGCGAGAGGCTACACCTTC. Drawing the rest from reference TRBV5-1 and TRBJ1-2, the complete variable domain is KAGVTQTPRYLIKTRGQQVTLSCSPISGHRSVSWYQQTPGQGLQFLFEYFSETQRNKGNFPGRFSGRQFSNSRSEMNVSTLELGDSALYLCASSLDRARGYTFGSGTRLTVV.

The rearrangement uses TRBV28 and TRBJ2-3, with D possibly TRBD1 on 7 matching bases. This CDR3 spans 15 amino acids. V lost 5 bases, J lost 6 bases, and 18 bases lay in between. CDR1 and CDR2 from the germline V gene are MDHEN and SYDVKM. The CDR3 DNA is TGTGCCAGCAGTATTCCCCTGGAGGGGGCGGATACGCAGTATTTT. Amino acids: CASSIPLEGADTQYF. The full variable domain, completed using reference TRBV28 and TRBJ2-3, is DVKVTQSSRYLVKRTGEKVFLECVQDMDHENMFWYRQDPGLGLRLIYFSYDVKMKEKGDIPEGYSVSREKKERFSLILESASTNQTSMYLCASSIPLEGADTQYFGPGTRLTVL.

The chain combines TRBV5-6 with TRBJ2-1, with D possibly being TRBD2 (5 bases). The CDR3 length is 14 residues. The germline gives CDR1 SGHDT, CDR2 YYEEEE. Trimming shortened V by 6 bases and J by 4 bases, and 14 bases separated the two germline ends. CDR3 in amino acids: CASTPVGGYNEQFF. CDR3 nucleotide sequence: TGTGCCAGCACCCCAGTGGGCGGGTACAATGAGCAGTTCTTC.

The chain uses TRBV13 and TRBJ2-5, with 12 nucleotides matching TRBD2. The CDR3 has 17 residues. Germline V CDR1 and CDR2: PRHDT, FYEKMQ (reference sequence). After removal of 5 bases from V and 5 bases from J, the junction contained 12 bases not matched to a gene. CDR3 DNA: TGTGCCAGCAGCACCGGACTAGCGGGACGCTTCCAGGAGACCCAGTACTTC. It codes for CASSTGLAGRFQETQYF.

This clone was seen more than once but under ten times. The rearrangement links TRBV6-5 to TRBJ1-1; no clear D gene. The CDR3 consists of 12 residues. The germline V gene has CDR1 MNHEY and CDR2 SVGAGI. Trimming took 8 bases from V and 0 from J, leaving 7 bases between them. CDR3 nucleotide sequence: TGTGCCAGCCGATCAGTGAACACTGAAGCTTTCTTT. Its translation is CASRSVNTEAFF.

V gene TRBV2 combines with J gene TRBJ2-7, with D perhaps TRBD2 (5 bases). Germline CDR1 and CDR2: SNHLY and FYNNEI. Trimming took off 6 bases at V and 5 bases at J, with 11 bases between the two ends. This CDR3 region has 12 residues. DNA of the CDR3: TGTGCCAGCAGCGCCAGCGGTCACGAGCAGTACTTC. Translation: CASSASGHEQYF.

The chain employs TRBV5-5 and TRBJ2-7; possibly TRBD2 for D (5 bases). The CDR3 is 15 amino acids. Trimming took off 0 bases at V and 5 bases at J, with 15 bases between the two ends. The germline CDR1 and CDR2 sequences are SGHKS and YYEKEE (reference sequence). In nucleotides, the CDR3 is TGTGCCAGCAGCTTGGAAGGACTCCCTCACCACGAGCAGTACTTC. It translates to CASSLEGLPHHEQYF.

The CDR3 sequence is CASGLAGAPNTGELFF. In DNA, the CDR3 is TGTGCCAGCGGCCTAGCGGGAGCCCCGAACACCGGGGAGCTGTTTTTT. This chain uses TRBV9 with TRBJ2-2; 10 bases line up with TRBD2. CDR3 length: 16 amino acids. Per the germline V gene, CDR1 is SGDLS and CDR2 is YYNGEE. V was clipped by 7 bases and J by 0 bases; unmatched bases: 6.

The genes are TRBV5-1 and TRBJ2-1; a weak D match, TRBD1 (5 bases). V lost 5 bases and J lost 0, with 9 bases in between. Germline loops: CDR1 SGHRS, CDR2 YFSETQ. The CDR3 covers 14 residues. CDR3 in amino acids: CASSQGSSYNEQFF. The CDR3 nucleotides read TGCGCCAGCAGTCAGGGTAGCTCCTACAATGAGCAGTTCTTC.

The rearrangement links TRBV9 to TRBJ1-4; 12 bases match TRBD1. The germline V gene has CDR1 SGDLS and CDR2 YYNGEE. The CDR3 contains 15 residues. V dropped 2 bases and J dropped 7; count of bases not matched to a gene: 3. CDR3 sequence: CASSVGTGGTEKLFF. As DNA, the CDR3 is TGTGCCAGCAGCGTCGGGACAGGGGGCACTGAAAAACTGTTTTTT.

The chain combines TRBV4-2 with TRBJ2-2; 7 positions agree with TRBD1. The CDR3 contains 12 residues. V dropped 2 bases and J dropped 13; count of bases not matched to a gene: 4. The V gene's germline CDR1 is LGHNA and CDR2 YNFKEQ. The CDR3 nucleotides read TGTGCCAGCAGCCAACAGTACAGGGGGCTGTTTTTT. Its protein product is CASSQQYRGLFF.

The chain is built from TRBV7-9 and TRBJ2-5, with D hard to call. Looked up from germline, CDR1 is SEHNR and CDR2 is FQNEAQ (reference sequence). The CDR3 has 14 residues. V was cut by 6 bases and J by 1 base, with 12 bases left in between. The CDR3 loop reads CASRPGRSQETQYF. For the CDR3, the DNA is TGTGCCAGCAGGCCGGGTCGCTCCCAAGAGACCCAGTACTTC.

The CDR3 DNA reads as TGTGCCAGCAGCGCTAGCGGGAGGAGTAGGAATGAGCAGTTCTTC. It encodes CASSASGRSRNEQFF. V usage is TRBV11-3 and J usage is TRBJ2-1, with TRBD2 identical over 11 bases. V lost 5 bases to trimming and J lost 7 bases; unmatched junction nucleotides: 7. The CDR3 contains 15 residues. Germline CDR1 is SGHNT and CDR2 is YENEEA.

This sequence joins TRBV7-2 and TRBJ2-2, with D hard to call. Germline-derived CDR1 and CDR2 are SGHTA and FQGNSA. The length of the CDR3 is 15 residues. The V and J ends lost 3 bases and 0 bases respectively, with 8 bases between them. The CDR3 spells CASSFYNSNTGELFF. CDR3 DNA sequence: TGTGCCAGCAGCTTTTACAATTCGAACACCGGGGAGCTGTTTTTT.

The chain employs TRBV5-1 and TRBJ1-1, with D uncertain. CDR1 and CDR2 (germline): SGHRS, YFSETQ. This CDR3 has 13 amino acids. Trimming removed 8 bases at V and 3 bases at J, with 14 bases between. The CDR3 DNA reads TGCGCCAGTAGAACCTCGACTGACACTGAAGCTTTCTTT. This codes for CASRTSTDTEAFF.

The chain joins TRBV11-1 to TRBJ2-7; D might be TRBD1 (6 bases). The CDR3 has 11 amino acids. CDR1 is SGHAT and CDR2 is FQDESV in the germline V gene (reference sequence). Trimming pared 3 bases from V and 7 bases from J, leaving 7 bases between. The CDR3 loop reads CASSLRGEQYF. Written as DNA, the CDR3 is TGTGCCAGCAGCTTGAGGGGGGAGCAGTACTTC.

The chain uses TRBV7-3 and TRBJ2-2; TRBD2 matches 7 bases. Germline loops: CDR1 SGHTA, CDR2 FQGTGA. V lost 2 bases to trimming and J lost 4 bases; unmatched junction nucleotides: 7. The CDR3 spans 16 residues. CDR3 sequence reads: CASSLLGGPVTGELFF. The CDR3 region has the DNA TGTGCCAGCAGCTTACTGGGAGGGCCCGTCACCGGGGAGCTGTTTTTT.

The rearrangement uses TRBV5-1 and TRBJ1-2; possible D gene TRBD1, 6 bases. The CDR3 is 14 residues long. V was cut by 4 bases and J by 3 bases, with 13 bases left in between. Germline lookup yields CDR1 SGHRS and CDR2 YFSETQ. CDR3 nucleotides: TGCGCCAGCAGCACTGGGACACCAGACTATGGCTACACCTTC. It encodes CASSTGTPDYGYTF.

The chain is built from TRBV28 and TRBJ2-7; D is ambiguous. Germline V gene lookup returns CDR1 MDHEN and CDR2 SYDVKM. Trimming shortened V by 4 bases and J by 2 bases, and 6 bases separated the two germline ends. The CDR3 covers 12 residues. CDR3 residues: CASSSKTYEQYF. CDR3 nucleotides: TGTGCCAGCAGTTCTAAGACCTACGAGCAGTACTTC.

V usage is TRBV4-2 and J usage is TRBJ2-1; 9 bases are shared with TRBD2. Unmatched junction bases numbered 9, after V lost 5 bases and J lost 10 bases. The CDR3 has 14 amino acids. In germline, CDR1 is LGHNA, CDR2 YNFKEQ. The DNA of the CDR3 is TGTGCCAGCAGCTTAACGACTAGCGGCCAAGAGCAGTTCTTC. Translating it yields CASSLTTSGQEQFF.

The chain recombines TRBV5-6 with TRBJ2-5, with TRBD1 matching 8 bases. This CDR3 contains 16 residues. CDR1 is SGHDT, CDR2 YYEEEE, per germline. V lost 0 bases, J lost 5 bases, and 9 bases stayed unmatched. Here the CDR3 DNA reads TGTGCCAGCAGCTTGGCCGAGAGACAGGGGCGCGAGACCCAGTACTTC. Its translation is CASSLAERQGRETQYF.

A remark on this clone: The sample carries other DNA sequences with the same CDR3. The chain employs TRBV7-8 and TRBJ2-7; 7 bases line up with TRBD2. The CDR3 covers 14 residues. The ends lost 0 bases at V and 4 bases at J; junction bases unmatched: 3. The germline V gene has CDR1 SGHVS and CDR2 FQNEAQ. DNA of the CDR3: TGTGCCAGCAGCTTAGCGGGAGGGCCTTACGAGCAGTACTTC. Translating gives CASSLAGGPYEQYF. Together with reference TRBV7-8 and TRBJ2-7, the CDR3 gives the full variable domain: GAGVSQSPRYKVAKRGQDVALRCDPISGHVSLFWYQQALGQGPEFLTYFQNEAQLDKSGLPSDRFFAERPEGSVSTLKIQRTQQEDSAVYLCASSLAGGPYEQYFGPGTRLTVT.

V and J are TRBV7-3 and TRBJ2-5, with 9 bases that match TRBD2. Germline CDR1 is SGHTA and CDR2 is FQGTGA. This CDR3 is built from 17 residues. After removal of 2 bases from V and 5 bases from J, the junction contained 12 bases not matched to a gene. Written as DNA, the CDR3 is TGTGCCAGCAGCTTAGCAAGCGGGGGGTACCAAATGGAGACCCAGTACTTC. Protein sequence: CASSLASGGYQMETQYF.

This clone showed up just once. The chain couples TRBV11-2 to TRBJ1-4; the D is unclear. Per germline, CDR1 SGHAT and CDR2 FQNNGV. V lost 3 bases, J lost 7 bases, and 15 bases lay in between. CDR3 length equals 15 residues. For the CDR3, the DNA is TGTGCCAGCAGCTTGTGGTCGGCGGGGAGTGAAAAACTGTTTTTT. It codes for CASSLWSAGSEKLFF.

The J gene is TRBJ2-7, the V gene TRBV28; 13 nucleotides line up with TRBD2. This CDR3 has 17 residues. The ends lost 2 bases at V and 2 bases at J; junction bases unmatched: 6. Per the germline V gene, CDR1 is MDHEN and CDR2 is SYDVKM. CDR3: CASSLRMGLAGTYEQYF. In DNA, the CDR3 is TGTGCCAGCAGTTTAAGGATGGGACTAGCGGGAACCTACGAGCAGTACTTC. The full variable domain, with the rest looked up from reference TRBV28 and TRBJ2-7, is DVKVTQSSRYLVKRTGEKVFLECVQDMDHENMFWYRQDPGLGLRLIYFSYDVKMKEKGDIPEGYSVSREKKERFSLILESASTNQTSMYLCASSLRMGLAGTYEQYFGPGTRLTVT.

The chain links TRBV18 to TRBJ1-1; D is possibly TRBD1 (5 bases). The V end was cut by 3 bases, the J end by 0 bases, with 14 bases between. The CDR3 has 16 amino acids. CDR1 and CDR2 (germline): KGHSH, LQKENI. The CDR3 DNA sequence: TGTGCCAGCTCACCGGGGGAGGAATTAATGAACACTGAAGCTTTCTTT. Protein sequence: CASSPGEELMNTEAFF.

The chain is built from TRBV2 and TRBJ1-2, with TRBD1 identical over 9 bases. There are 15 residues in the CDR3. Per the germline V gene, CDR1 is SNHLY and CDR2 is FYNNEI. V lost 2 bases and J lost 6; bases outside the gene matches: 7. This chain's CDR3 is CASSEKDRGFDGYTF. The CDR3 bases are TGTGCCAGCAGTGAAAAGGACAGGGGTTTCGATGGCTACACCTTC.

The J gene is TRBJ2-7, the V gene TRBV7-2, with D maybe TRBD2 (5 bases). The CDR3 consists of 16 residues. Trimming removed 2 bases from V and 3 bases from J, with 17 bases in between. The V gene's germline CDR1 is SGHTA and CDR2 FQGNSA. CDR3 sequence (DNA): TGTGCCAGCAGCTTAAGCGGAAGAAACCCGATCTACGAGCAGTACTTC. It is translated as CASSLSGRNPIYEQYF.

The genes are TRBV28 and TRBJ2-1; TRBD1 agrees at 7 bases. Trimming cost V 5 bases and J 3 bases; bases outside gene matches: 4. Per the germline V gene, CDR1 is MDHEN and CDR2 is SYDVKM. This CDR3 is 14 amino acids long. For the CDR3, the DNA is TGTGCCAGCAGTCCCCGGGACAGCTACAATGAGCAGTTCTTC. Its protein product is CASSPRDSYNEQFF.